This TCR beta chain was documented in a study of blood T cells in healthy people across ages. Study results and caveats: Compared with aged donors, long-lived donors showed fewer expanded clones, suggesting selection.

Extraction of total RNA produced a minimum of 6 micrograms from each sample. From germline, CDR1 is DFQATT and CDR2 SNEGSKA (reference sequence). The CDR3 runs 13 residues. A sample-barcoded 5' primer and a J-beta primer mix were used in a second PCR of roughly 7 to 11 cycles. One entry per CDR3 protein, called by TCRdb with MiXCR from the 5' RACE reads. The table includes fewer than 2,000,000 distinct CDR3 sequences, about 32% detected once. As concerns this clonotype: Its cognate antigen is unknown. The junction does not match germline at one end; this may be a read error.

The chain combines TRBV20-1 with TRBJ2-7, with D maybe TRBD1 (6 bases). The sequencing input was blood. This TCR was sampled from a woman under 40 in good health. The CDR3 coding sequence is TGTAGTGCTAACAGGGTTGATTCCTACGAGCAGTACTTC. Protein: CSANRVDSYEQYF.